The next 12 T cell receptor beta chains were all read from a single sample in a study of OX40 agonist ivuxolimab in advanced cancers. Repertoires were generated with immunoSEQ multiplex PCR, while TCRdb's copy carries only in-frame clones and drops some. The table has tens of thousands of clones, 75% to 90% seen once. Material: CD4+ or CD8+ T cells sorted from blood, obtained in a trial of the OX40 agonist ivuxolimab. The receptors here all came from an adult with an advanced solid tumor such as melanoma, head and neck, liver or kidney cancer.

This clone was seen a few times. Here the CDR3 reads CASRGRSSEPYEQYF. CDR3 bases: TGTGCCAGCAGAGGTAGGTCGAGTGAACCCTACGAGCAGTACTTC. The genes are TRBV9 and TRBJ2-7; the D is unclear. The CDR3 has 15 amino acids. V was clipped by 5 bases and J by 2 bases, with 17 bases between them. Germline V CDR1 and CDR2: SGDLS, YYNGEE.

This rearrangement joins TRBV19 to TRBJ2-7, with a possible D match to TRBD1 (5 bases). Germline CDR1 LNHDA, CDR2 SQIVND (reference sequence). V gave up 7 bases and J gave up 3 bases, with 19 bases separating them. This CDR3 is 15 amino acids long. In DNA, the CDR3 is TGTGCCAGTACCATCGGGCAGGGTCGGATCTACGAGCAGTACTTC. Its protein product is CASTIGQGRIYEQYF.

The rearrangement uses TRBV27 and TRBJ2-7; either TRBD1 or TRBD2 may supply D (6 bases each). The CDR3 has 13 residues. Germline lookup yields CDR1 MNHEY and CDR2 SMNVEV (reference sequence). V lost 7 bases and J lost 2, with 12 bases in between. The DNA of the CDR3 is TGTGCCAGCAAAGGGGGACTGACCTACGAGCAGTACTTC. It specifies CASKGGLTYEQYF.

This clone is medium-sized in the sample. The chain joins TRBV9 to TRBJ1-3; D not certain. Germline CDR1 is SGDLS and CDR2 is YYNGEE. The CDR3 has 14 residues. Trimming removed 0 bases from V and 2 bases from J, with 6 bases in between. CDR3 nucleotides: TGTGCCAGCAGCGTAGGGGATCCTGGAAACACCATATATTTT. Its translation: CASSVGDPGNTIYF.

The chain carries TRBV13 and TRBJ1-4; D is unclear. The CDR3 runs 12 residues. Germline CDR1 is PRHDT and CDR2 is FYEKMQ (reference sequence). Trimming pared 4 bases from V and 7 bases from J, leaving 7 bases between. CDR3 protein: CASSSIREKLFF. The CDR3 nucleotides read TGTGCCAGCAGCTCCATCCGTGAAAAACTGTTTTTT.

The genes are TRBV28 and TRBJ2-7, with 9 bases fitting TRBD2. Germline assignment: CDR1 MDHEN and CDR2 SYDVKM. The CDR3 contains 16 residues. The junction had 10 bases not matched to a gene; V was cut back by 1 base and J by 6 bases. CDR3: CASSLSLAGAPSEQYF. CDR3 coding DNA: TGTGCCAGCAGTTTATCCTTAGCGGGAGCTCCCTCCGAGCAGTACTTC.

This clone was detected only a few times. The chain couples TRBV5-1 to TRBJ1-6, with D perhaps matching TRBD1 (6 bases). This CDR3 has 14 residues. The V end was cut by 1 base, the J end by 11 bases, with 13 bases between. The germline V gene encodes CDR1 SGHRS and CDR2 YFSETQ. The CDR3, as DNA: TGCGCCAGCAGCTTGTGGACGACAGGTACACCCCTCCACTTT. This encodes CASSLWTTGTPLHF.

The chain uses TRBV7-8 and TRBJ2-7; D is uncertain. This CDR3 has 17 amino acids. The ends were cut back, 0 bases at V and 2 bases at J, with 17 bases in the middle. Per the germline V gene, CDR1 is SGHVS and CDR2 is FQNEAQ. The CDR3 sequence is CASSLATFGVTTYEQYF. The CDR3 coding sequence is TGTGCCAGCAGCTTAGCCACTTTTGGGGTAACCACCTACGAGCAGTACTTC.

The count of this clone is one. The chain employs TRBV5-1 and TRBJ2-5, with TRBD1 matching 9 bases. The J call is in doubt because the DNA end fits TRBJ2-7 better. The CDR3 is 14 amino acids. The V gene's germline CDR1 is SGHRS and CDR2 YFSETQ. The CDR3 DNA reads TGCGCCAGCAGCTCCGGGACAGGGTCCTACGAGCAGTACTTC. It is translated as CASSSGTGSYEQYF.

The chain couples TRBV7-9 to TRBJ1-2; 7 bases are shared with TRBD1. Per germline, CDR1 SEHNR and CDR2 FQNEAQ (reference sequence). After removal of 3 bases from V and 2 bases from J, the junction contained 6 bases not matched to a gene. The CDR3 extends over 15 amino acids. CDR3 DNA sequence: TGTGCCAGCAGCTTGGATCAGGGGGGAAACTATGGCTACACCTTC. Amino acids: CASSLDQGGNYGYTF.

V and J are TRBV7-9 and TRBJ2-1; 10 bases match TRBD2. From germline, CDR1 is SEHNR and CDR2 FQNEAQ (reference sequence). CDR3 length equals 14 residues. With 4 bases clipped from V and 5 bases from J, the junction kept 2 bases outside the gene matches. The CDR3 DNA is TGTGCCAGCAGCTCCAGCGGGAGGGACAATGAGCAGTTCTTC. This sequence encodes CASSSSGRDNEQFF.

The V call is TRBV7-9, the J call TRBJ2-7, with 12 bases identical to TRBD2. CDR1 is SEHNR and CDR2 is FQNEAQ in the germline V gene (reference sequence). With V trimmed by 4 bases and J by 4 bases, 11 bases remained unmatched. CDR3 length equals 17 residues. The CDR3 nucleotides are TGTGCCAGCAGCTCCGGACTAGCGGGGCGTGGAAGGTACGAGCAGTACTTC. Residues: CASSSGLAGRGRYEQYF.